There are a few counts of the clone carrying this TCR beta chain. Its matching antigen is unknown. This sample was taken from a study of blood T cells in healthy people across ages. Then a second PCR, running about 6 to 11 cycles, was carried out with a sample-barcoded 5' primer and a J-beta primer mix. TCRdb re-derived calls from the 5' RACE reads in MiXCR, one entry per CDR3 protein. The table shows some 1.8 million distinct CDR3 sequences, with 30% to 40% occurring only once. Trimming stripped 1 base from V and 4 bases from J, with 10 bases between. Germline lookup yields CDR1 LGHNA and CDR2 YSLEER. This CDR3 region has 15 residues. Study conclusions and caveats: Roughly linear age-related decline in beta diversity appeared, significant by age around 40. The CMV status of each donor remained undetermined, and this could have confounded shifts in expanded clonotypes. One million T cells yielded diversity estimates that were considered underestimates.

No fewer than 6 micrograms of total RNA were isolated from every sample. V usage is TRBV4-3 and J usage is TRBJ1-4; the D gene is possibly TRBD1 (5 bases). The TCR originated in a human donor in good health. The sample was blood. The CDR3 protein is CASSQAGDYNEKLFF. CDR3 coding DNA: TGCGCCAGCAGCCAAGCCGGGGACTATAATGAAAAACTGTTTTTT.